This TCR beta chain is drawn from a study of prognosis after radiotherapy for stage I lung cancer. Study details: Enrollment of stage I non-small cell lung cancer patients ran from April 2018 to early 2019.

At least ten counts were recorded for this clonotype. Its antigen is unidentified. Broader study findings: Stereotactic body radiation therapy was followed by fewer unique TCR clones, median approximately 9,100 versus 7,200.

CDR1 and CDR2 from the germline V gene are MDHEN and SYDVKM. Trimming took 6 bases from V and 2 from J, leaving 13 bases between them. The CDR3 has 14 residues. The TCR beta CDR3 region was amplified from genomic DNA, with two rounds of multiplex PCR being used for the amplification. Each TRBV and TRBJ gene had its own primer in the first PCR round. TCRdb analysed the multiplex PCR reads with MiXCR anew, one entry per CDR3 protein. Of around 56,000 distinct CDR3 sequences listed, less than 30% are singletons. Sequenced material: PBMCs, taken before or after stereotactic body radiation therapy (not recorded which). The TCR comes from a donor older than 45 with non-small cell lung cancer. V gene TRBV28 combines with J gene TRBJ1-2; D remains unclear. The CDR3 loop is CASRIQKPNYGYTF. CDR3 bases: TGTGCCAGCAGGATACAGAAGCCAAACTATGGCTACACCTTC.